The rows below give T cell receptor beta chains drawn from one sample of a study of blood T cell repertoires in COVID-19. Repertoires were generated with immunoSEQ multiplex PCR, while TCRdb's copy carries only in-frame clones and drops some. In the table there are roughly 160,000 clones, around four fifths of which are singletons. The source material was peripheral blood. The origin of the receptors is a woman of 80 years or more with COVID-19, enrolled during active disease. The CDR3 runs from the conserved cysteine through the conserved F or W. A D gene is named only where the DNA matches it firmly. The listing skips clone size in some rows; elsewhere it reads once, few, many or a size class.

>TRBD1|TRBV29-1|TRBJ1-2|NA
CSVWTGSGGYTF
TGCAGCGTATGGACAGGGTCGGGTGGCTACACCTTC
>NA|TRBV19|TRBJ1-6|NA
CASNRETSYSPLHF
TGTGCCAGTAACAGGGAGACGAGCTATTCACCCCTCCACTTT
>NA|TRBV29-1|TRBJ1-1|NA
CSVGRDTEAFF
TGCAGCGTTGGCCGGGACACTGAAGCTTTCTTT
>NA|TRBV12-3/TRBV12-4|TRBJ2-5|NA
CASSLSGEETQYF
TGTGCCAGCAGTCTATCGGGGGAAGAGACCCAGTACTTC
>NA|TRBV5-4|TRBJ1-1|few
CASSSPGVTEAFF
TGTGCCAGCAGCTCCCCAGGGGTCACTGAAGCTTTCTTT
>NA|TRBV3-1/TRBV3-2|TRBJ1-5|NA
CASSRLEGQPQHF
TGTGCCAGCAGCCGACTCGAGGGTCAGCCCCAGCATTTT
>NA|TRBV5-1|TRBJ1-4|NA
CASSLDPFTEGEKLFF
TGCGCCAGCAGCTTGGACCCTTTTACGGAGGGGGAAAAACTGTTTTTT
>NA|TRBV5-1|TRBJ1-4|NA
CASSQDSSNEKLFF
TGCGCCAGCAGCCAAGACAGTTCTAATGAAAAACTGTTTTTT
>NA|TRBV7-9|TRBJ1-2|NA
CASSLDQEVYTF
TGTGCCAGCAGCTTAGATCAGGAGGTCTACACCTTC
>NA|TRBV5-1|TRBJ1-1|NA
CASSLGANTEAFF
TGCGCCAGCAGCTTGGGGGCGAACACTGAAGCTTTCTTT
>NA|TRBV7-9|TRBJ2-5|NA
CASSLVAQETQYF
TGTGCCAGCAGCTTAGTGGCCCAAGAGACCCAGTACTTC
>NA|TRBV7-9|TRBJ2-7|NA
CASSPSGAGIHEQYF
TGTGCCAGCAGCCCTTCAGGGGCCGGGATCCACGAGCAGTACTTC
>NA|TRBV13|TRBJ1-1|NA
CASSLIKLLERHTEAFF
TGTGCCAGCAGCTTAATCAAACTACTAGAAAGGCACACTGAAGCTTTCTTT